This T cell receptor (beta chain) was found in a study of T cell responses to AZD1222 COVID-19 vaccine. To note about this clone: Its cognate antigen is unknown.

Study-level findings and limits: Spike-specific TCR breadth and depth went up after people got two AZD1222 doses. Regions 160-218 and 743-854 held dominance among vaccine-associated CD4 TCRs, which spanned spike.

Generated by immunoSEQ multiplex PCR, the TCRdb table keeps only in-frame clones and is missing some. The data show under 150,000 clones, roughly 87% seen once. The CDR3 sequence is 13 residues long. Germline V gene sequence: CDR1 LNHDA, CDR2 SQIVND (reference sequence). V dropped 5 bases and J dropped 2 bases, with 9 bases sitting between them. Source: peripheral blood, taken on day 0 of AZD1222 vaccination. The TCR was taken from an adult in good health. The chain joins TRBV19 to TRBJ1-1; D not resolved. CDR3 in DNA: TGTGCCAGTAGTTTTCAGCCTAACACTGAAGCTTTCTTT. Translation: CASSFQPNTEAFF. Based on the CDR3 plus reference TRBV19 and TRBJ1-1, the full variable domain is DGGITQSPKYLFRKEGQNVTLSCEQNLNHDAMYWYRQDPGQGLRLIYYSQIVNDFQKGDIAEGYSVSREKKESFPLTVTSAQKNPTAFYLCASSFQPNTEAFFGQGTRLTVV.